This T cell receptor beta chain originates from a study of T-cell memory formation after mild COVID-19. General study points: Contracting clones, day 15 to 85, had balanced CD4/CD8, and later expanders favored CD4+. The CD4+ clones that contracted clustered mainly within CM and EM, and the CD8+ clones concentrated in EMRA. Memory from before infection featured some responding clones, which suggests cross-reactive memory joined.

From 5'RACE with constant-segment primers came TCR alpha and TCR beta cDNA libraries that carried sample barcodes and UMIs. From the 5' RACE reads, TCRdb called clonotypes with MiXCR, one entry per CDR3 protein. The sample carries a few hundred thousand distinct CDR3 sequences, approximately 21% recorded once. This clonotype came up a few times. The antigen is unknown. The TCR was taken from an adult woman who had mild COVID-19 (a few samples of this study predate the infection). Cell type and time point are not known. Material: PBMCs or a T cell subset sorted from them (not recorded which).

The CDR3 sequence is CASSSNRGPGNTIYF. Written as DNA, the CDR3 is TGCGCCAGCAGCTCCAACAGGGGCCCTGGAAACACCATATATTTT. The rearrangement uses TRBV5-1 and TRBJ1-3, with 7 bases aligning to TRBD1. V lost 3 bases to trimming and J lost 2 bases; unmatched junction nucleotides: 5. The germline V gene has CDR1 SGHRS and CDR2 YFSETQ. The CDR3 is made up of 15 amino acids. Together with reference TRBV5-1 and TRBJ1-3, the CDR3 gives the full variable domain: KAGVTQTPRYLIKTRGQQVTLSCSPISGHRSVSWYQQTPGQGLQFLFEYFSETQRNKGNFPGRFSGRQFSNSRSEMNVSTLELGDSALYLCASSSNRGPGNTIYFGEGSWLTVV.